What follows describes a single T cell receptor beta chain. The target antigen is unknown. The data originate from a study of CD4+ T cells in melanoma. Some clones are missing from TCRdb's copy, which holds only in-frame ones; the method was immunoSEQ multiplex PCR. The data show about 9,200 clones, about 65% seen once. Germline lookup yields CDR1 GTSNPN and CDR2 SVGIG (reference sequence). The CDR3 runs 13 residues. With 4 bases removed from V and 5 bases from J, the gap between germline ends came to 14 bases. Regarding the study as a whole: Reportedly, melanoma neoantigen-specific CD4+ T cells showed varied differentiation states. CD8+ T cell, macrophage and B cell function reportedly correlated with neoantigen-specific CD4+ T cells.

The sample taken for sequencing was cells from a culture (not recorded whether cultured in vitro). This chain joins TRBV30 and TRBJ1-1, with D perhaps matching TRBD1 (5 bases). The receptor's source is a human donor with melanoma. The CDR3 DNA sequence: TGTGCCTGGATCCGACAGAGACGAACTGAAGCTTTCTTT. Amino acids: CAWIRQRRTEAFF.